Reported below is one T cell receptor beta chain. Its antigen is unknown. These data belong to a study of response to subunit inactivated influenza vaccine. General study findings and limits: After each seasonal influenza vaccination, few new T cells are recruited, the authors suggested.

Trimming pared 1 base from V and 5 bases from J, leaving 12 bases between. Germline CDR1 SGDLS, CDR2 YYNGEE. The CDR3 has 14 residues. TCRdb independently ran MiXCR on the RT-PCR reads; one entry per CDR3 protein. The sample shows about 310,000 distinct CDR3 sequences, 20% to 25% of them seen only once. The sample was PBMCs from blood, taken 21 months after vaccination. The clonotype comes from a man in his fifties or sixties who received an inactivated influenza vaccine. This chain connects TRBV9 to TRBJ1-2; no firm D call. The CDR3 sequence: CASSVNPGLYGYTF. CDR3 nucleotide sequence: TGTGCCAGCAGCGTAAACCCCGGACTTTATGGCTACACCTTC.